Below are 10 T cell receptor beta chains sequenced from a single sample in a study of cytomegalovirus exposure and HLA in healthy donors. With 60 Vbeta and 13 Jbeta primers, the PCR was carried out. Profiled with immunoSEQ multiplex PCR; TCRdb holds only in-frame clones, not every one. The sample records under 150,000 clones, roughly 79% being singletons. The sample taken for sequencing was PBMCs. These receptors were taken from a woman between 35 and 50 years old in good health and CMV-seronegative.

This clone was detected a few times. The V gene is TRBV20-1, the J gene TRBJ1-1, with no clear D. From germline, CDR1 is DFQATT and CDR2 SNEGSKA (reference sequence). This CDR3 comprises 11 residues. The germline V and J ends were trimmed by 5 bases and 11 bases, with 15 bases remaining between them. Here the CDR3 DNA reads TGCAGTGCTCCCTCGGGCAGAGGGGCTTTCTTT. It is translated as CSAPSGRGAFF.

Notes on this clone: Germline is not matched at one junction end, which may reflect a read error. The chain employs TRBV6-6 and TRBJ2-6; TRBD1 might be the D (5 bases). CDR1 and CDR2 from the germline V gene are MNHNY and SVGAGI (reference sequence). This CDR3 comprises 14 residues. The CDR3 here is CASSYQTGANGLTF. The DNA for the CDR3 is TGTGCCAGCAGTTACCAGACTGGGGCCAACGGCCTGACTTTC.

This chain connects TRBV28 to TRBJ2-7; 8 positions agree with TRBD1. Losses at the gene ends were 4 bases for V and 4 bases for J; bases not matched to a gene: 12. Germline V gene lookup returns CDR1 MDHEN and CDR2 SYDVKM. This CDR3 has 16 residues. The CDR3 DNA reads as TGTGCCAGCAGTTCCCATCCCGGGACAGGAATTTACGAGCAGTACTTC. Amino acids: CASSSHPGTGIYEQYF.

CDR3 amino acids: CASSESTGSYNEQFF. The CDR3 bases are TGTGCCAGCAGTGAATCTACGGGCTCCTACAATGAGCAGTTCTTC. V is TRBV6-1 and J is TRBJ2-1; D unclear. Germline CDR1 MNHNS, CDR2 SASEGT. CDR3 length: 15 amino acids. V was trimmed by 2 bases and J by 0 bases, leaving 8 bases between them.

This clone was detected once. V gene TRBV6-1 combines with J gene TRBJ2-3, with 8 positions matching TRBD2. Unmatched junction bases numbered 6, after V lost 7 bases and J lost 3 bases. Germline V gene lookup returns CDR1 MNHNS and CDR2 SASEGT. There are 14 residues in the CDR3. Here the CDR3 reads CASIGGGPTDTQYF. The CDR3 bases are TGTGCCAGCATCGGCGGGGGGCCGACAGATACGCAGTATTTT.

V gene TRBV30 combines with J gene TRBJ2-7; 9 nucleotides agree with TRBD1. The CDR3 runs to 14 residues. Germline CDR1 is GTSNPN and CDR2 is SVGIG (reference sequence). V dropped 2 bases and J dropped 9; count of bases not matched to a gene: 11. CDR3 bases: TGTGCCTGGAGTATGACAGGGGGTAGAATATGGCAGTACTTC. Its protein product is CAWSMTGGRIWQYF.

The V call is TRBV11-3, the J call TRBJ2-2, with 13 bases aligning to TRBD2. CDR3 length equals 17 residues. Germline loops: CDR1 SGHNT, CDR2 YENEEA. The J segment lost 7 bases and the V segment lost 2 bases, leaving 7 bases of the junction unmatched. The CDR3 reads CASSLTPLAGGFGELFF. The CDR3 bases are TGTGCCAGCAGCTTAACCCCACTAGCGGGAGGGTTCGGGGAGCTGTTTTTT.

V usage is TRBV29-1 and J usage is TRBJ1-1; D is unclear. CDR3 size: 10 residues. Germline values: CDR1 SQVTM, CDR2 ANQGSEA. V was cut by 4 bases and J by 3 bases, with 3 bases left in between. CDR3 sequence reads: CSVAHTEAFF. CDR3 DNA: TGCAGCGTTGCTCACACTGAAGCTTTCTTT.

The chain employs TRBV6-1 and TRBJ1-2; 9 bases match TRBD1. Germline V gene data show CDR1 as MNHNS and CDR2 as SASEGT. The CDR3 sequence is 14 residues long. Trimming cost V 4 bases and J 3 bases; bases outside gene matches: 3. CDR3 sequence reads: CASSGQGGYYGYTF. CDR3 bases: TGTGCCAGCAGTGGACAGGGGGGTTACTATGGCTACACCTTC.

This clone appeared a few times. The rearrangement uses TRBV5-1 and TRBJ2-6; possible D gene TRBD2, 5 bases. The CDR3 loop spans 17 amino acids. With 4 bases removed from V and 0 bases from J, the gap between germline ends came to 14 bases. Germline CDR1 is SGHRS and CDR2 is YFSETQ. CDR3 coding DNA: TGCGCCAGCAGCGTTCTAGCTACCTTCTCTGGGGCCAACGTCCTGACTTTC. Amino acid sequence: CASSVLATFSGANVLTF.